This T cell receptor (beta chain) derives from a study of blood T cell repertoires in COVID-19 (dated by TCRdb to the early 2020s). About the study as a whole: Collaborator samples came from the United States, Italy and Spain and covered acute and convalescent phases of COVID-19. The prospective study material was composed of cDNA or gDNA derived from T cells, B-cell-depleted T cells, or PBMCs. Deeply sampled blood TCRbeta repertoires from subjects exposed to, actively infected with, or recovered from COVID-19 were included in the dataset. The repertoires were released in a freely available public database meant as a resource for research on the immune response to SARS-CoV-2. The samples were drawn from two sources: the first 160 participants of the ongoing ImmuneRACE study, and 1,000 to 1,500 subjects contributed by 6 global collaborators. The sample metadata nearly always contained a de-identified subject ID, COVID-19 status, age in years and sex. Where HLA class I and class II types were available, the types were taken from metadata supplied by the sample provider, not from assay-based typing. Overall study outcomes, separate from this receptor: How much clinical and demographic metadata was included differed by source and by participant, and the metadata was provided uncurated.

TCRbeta CDR3 regions were amplified from genomic DNA by means of the immunoSEQ Assay, a bias-controlled multiplex PCR. The paper's processing steps were these. The number of nucleated cells in each sample was estimated by amplification of reference gene primers within the assay. To quantify the absolute abundance of each unique TCRbeta CDR3 rearrangement, sequence reads were collapsed and filtered. For each sample, productive Simpson clonality was calculated as the square root of Simpson's diversity index over productive rearrangements. TCRdb re-hosts the immuneACCESS table, in-frame sequences only. Its copies lack some clones; in the studies checked, an unresolved V gene accounts for under half of them, and the cause for the rest is not known. That table furnishes V, J and clone size, whereas the DNA furnished D and trimming. The sample yields some 250,000 clones; around 82% were counted once. Jointly, the top ten make up roughly 5% of the sample.

The collaborating institutions used their own protocols to collect whole blood in K2EDTA tubes. For TCRbeta analysis, collaborators shipped samples as frozen whole blood, isolated PBMCs, or DNA extracted from either of those sample types. A note on this clone: Its cognate antigen has yet to be identified. No base-level quality is on record; no much larger clone is a single base apart.

Reading from cysteine to phenylalanine, the CDR3 counts 14 amino acids. Only CDR3 DNA is held: 42 bases, read in frame from base 1. Trimming at the junction amounts to 8 bases on V and 6 bases on J, and the germline ends lie 20 bases apart. Via the germline V gene, CDR1 is MNHEY and CDR2 SVGAGI. Material: peripheral blood. The chain is made from TRBV6-5 and TRBJ2-7; the D gene is perhaps TRBD1, on 5 matching bases. The receptor's source is a man at least 80 years old with acute or convalescent COVID-19. The CDR3 has the sequence CASRMGPTAAEQYF. The DNA is as follows: TGTGCCAGCCGGATGGGGCCGACGGCCGCCGAGCAGTACTTC.